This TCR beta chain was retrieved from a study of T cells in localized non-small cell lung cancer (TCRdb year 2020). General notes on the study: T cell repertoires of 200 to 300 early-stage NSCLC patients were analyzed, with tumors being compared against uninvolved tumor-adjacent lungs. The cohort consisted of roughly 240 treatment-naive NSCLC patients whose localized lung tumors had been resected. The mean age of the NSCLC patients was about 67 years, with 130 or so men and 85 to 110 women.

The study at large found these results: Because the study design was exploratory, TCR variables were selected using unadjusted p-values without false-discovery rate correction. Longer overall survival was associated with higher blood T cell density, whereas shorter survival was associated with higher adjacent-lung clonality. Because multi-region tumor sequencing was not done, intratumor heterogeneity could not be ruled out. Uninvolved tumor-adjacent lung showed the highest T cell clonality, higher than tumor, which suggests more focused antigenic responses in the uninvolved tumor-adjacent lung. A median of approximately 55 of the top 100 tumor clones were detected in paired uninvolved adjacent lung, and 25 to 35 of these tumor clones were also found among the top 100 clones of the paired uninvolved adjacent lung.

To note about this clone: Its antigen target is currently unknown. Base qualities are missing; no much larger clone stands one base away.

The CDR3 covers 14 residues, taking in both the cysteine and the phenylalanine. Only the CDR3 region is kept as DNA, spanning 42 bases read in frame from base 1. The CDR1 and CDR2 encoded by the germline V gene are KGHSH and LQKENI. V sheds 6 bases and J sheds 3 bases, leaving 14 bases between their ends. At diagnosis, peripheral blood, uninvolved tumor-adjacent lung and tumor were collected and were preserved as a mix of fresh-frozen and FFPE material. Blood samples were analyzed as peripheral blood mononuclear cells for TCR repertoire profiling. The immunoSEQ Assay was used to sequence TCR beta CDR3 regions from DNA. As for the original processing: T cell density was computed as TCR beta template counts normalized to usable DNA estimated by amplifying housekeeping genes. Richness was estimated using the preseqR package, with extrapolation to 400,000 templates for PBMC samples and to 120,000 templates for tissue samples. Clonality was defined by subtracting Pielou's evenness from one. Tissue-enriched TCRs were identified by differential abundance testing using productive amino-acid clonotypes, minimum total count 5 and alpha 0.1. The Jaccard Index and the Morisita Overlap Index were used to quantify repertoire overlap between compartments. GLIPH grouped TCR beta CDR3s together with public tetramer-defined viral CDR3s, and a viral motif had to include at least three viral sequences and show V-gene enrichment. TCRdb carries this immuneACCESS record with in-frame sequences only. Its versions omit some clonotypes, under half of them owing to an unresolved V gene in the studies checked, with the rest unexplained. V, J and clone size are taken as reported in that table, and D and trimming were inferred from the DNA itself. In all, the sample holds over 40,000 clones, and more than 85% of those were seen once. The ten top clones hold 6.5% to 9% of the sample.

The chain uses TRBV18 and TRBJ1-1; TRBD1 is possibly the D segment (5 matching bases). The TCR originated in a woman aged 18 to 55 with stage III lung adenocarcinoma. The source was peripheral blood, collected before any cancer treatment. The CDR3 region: CASSPRGADTEAFF. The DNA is TGTGCCAGCTCTCCGAGAGGGGCGGACACTGAAGCTTTCTTT.